This TCR beta chain derives from a study of T cell responses to AZD1222 COVID-19 vaccine. Overall study results and limits: Spike-specific TCR breadth and depth rose after two AZD1222 doses. It was only a handful of AZD1222 recipients who were seropositive at baseline.

A note on this clone: Its antigen is unknown.

V was clipped by 3 bases and J by 4 bases; unmatched bases: 6. The CDR3 has 16 amino acids. Germline loops: CDR1 LGHDT, CDR2 YNNKEL (reference sequence). Data came from immunoSEQ multiplex PCR; TCRdb stores just in-frame clones and leaves some out. This sample has tens of thousands of clones, with under 95% found just once. This material consisted of peripheral blood, taken on day 0 of MenACWY control vaccination. This TCR came from an adult in good health. V usage is TRBV3-1 (or the pseudogene TRBV3-2) and J usage is TRBJ1-5; 10 bases match TRBD1. CDR3 bases: TGTGCCAGCAGCCAGTCCCCGGGACAGGGGAATCAGCCCCAGCATTTT. Residues: CASSQSPGQGNQPQHF.